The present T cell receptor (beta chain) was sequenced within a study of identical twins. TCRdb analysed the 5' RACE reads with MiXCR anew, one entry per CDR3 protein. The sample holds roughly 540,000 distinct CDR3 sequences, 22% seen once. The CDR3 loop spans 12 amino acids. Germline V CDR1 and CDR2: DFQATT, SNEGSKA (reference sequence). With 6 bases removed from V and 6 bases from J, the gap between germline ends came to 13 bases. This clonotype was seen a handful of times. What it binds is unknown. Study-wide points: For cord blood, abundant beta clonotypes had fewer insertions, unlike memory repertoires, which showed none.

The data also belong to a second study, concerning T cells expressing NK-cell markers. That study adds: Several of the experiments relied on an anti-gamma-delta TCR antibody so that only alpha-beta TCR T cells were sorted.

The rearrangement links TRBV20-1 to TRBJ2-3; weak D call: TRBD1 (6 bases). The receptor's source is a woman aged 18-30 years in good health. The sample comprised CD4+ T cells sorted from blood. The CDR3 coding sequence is TGCAGTGCGCAGAGGGGGTGGGATACGCAGTATTTT. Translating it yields CSAQRGWDTQYF.